Listed here is a single TCR beta chain. This sample was included in a study of cytomegalovirus exposure and HLA in healthy donors. This CDR3 is built from 14 residues. V gave up 6 bases and J gave up 4 bases; unmatched junction bases: 6. Looked up from germline, CDR1 is SNHLY and CDR2 is FYNNEI. Assay: immunoSEQ multiplex PCR; the TCRdb copy retains only in-frame clones and omits some. The data show about 140,000 clones, with roughly 90% seen just once and about 0.65% held by the top ten. V and J are TRBV2 and TRBJ1-3, with 7 bases that match TRBD1. This clonotype was obtained from a man younger than 35 in good health and CMV-seronegative. Sequencing was performed on PBMCs. The CDR3 here is CASSGTVRGNTIYF. In DNA, the CDR3 is TGTGCCAGCAGCGGGACAGTAAGAGGAAACACCATATATTTT.